Sequencing of this TCR beta chain was carried out in a study of blood T cell repertoires in COVID-19. Generated by immunoSEQ multiplex PCR, the TCRdb table keeps only in-frame clones and is missing some. Of some 230,000 clones in the sample, around 86% were seen once. The sequenced material came from peripheral blood. The clonotype originates from a woman in her forties or fifties with COVID-19, enrolled during active disease.

The CDR3 loop reads CSVVDRRTGHSYEQYF. The CDR3 nucleotides read TGCAGCGTTGTCGACCGCCGTACAGGGCATTCATACGAGCAGTACTTC. J is TRBJ2-7 and V is TRBV29-1; the D gene is possibly TRBD1 (6 bases). CDR3 length equals 16 residues. Germline CDR1 SQVTM, CDR2 ANQGSEA. Deletions cut 4 bases from V and 4 bases from J, with 23 bases between.